The next 24 T cell receptor beta chains were all read from a single sample in a study of cytomegalovirus exposure and HLA in healthy donors. With 60 Vbeta and 13 Jbeta primers, the PCR was carried out. Here immunoSEQ multiplex PCR was the method, and the copy in TCRdb shows in-frame clones only, minus some. The table shows some 220,000 clones, with about 88% occurring only once. Sequencing used PBMCs. These receptors originate from a girl aged 2 to 10 in good health and CMV-seronegative.

The chain employs TRBV2 and TRBJ1-3; 7 bases match TRBD1. The CDR3 consists of 12 residues. Per germline, CDR1 SNHLY and CDR2 FYNNEI. V dropped 5 bases and J dropped 9; count of bases not matched to a gene: 4. The chain's CDR3 is CASSRQGFTIYF. CDR3 coding DNA: TGTGCCAGCAGTCGACAGGGATTCACCATATATTTT.

The chain joins TRBV20-1 to TRBJ1-4; D not certain. V was pared by 2 bases and J by 7 bases, with 5 bases between. Per the germline V gene, CDR1 is DFQATT and CDR2 is SNEGSKA (reference sequence). The CDR3 is made up of 11 amino acids. The CDR3, as DNA: TGCAGTGCTAGAACCGGTGAAAAACTGTTTTTT. Translated: CSARTGEKLFF.

V is TRBV18 and J is TRBJ1-5; D unclear. The CDR3 spans 14 residues. V lost 6 bases and J lost 7, with 16 bases in between. Looked up from germline, CDR1 is KGHSH and CDR2 is LQKENI. In DNA, the CDR3 is TGTGCCAGCTCGACGACTCTGGGAGACCAGCCCCAGCATTTT. Translation gives CASSTTLGDQPQHF.

The V gene is TRBV9, the J gene TRBJ2-1; TRBD2 matches at 9 bases. CDR3 length: 17 residues. Germline values: CDR1 SGDLS, CDR2 YYNGEE. V dropped 0 bases and J dropped 1; count of bases not matched to a gene: 5. Here the CDR3 DNA reads TGTGCCAGCAGCGTAGGAGGCGGGGGGGCGTCCTACAATGAGCAGTTCTTC. Amino acid sequence: CASSVGGGGASYNEQFF.

J is TRBJ2-1 and V is TRBV2, with 11 bases lining up with TRBD2. This CDR3 has 16 amino acids. Losses at the gene ends were 2 bases for V and 10 bases for J; bases not matched to a gene: 10. Germline lookup yields CDR1 SNHLY and CDR2 FYNNEI. CDR3 nucleotides: TGTGCCAGCAGTGAAAGGCTAGCGGGAGGCCCCAACGAGCAGTTCTTC. Its protein is CASSERLAGGPNEQFF.

The chain employs TRBV7-7 and TRBJ2-1, with 10 bases that match TRBD1. The trim removed 5 bases at V and 6 bases at J, leaving 7 bases unmatched. Germline CDR1 and CDR2: SSHAT and FNYEAQ (reference sequence). The CDR3 is 15 amino acids. CDR3 DNA sequence: TGTGCCAGCAGCCCGTCCCGGGACAGGGGCAATGAGCAGTTCTTC. Protein sequence: CASSPSRDRGNEQFF.

The chain employs TRBV7-9 and TRBJ2-7; 7 nucleotides match TRBD1. The germline V gene encodes CDR1 SEHNR and CDR2 FQNEAQ (reference sequence). The CDR3 is 15 amino acids. V trimming: 5 bases; J trimming: 2 bases; junction bases outside the gene matches: 9. In DNA, the CDR3 is TGTGCCAGCAGCCACCCAGGGGACAGTACCTACGAGCAGTACTTC. Its protein is CASSHPGDSTYEQYF.

This chain links TRBV7-8 with TRBJ1-1, with D possibly being TRBD1 (5 bases). The CDR3 loop spans 14 amino acids. The germline V gene encodes CDR1 SGHVS and CDR2 FQNEAQ. V was trimmed by 2 bases and J by 5 bases, leaving 12 bases between them. For the CDR3, the DNA is TGTGCCAGCAGCTTACAGGGTGTGTATACTGAAGCTTTCTTT. Translating gives CASSLQGVYTEAFF.

The V call is TRBV11-2, the J call TRBJ2-3; no clear D gene. Germline lookup yields CDR1 SGHAT and CDR2 FQNNGV. The CDR3 has 14 residues. V lost 5 bases to trimming and J lost 0 bases, with 9 bases between them. DNA for the CDR3: TGTGCCAGCAGCAGACTGGTTAGCACAGATACGCAGTATTTT. Translation: CASSRLVSTDTQYF.

The CDR3 bases are TGTGCCAGCAGCCCCAGGGGGGTAGGGGCCTACGAGCAGTACTTC. As protein: CASSPRGVGAYEQYF. The rearrangement links TRBV11-2 to TRBJ2-7; TRBD1 might be the D (7 bases). The V gene lost 5 bases and the J gene lost 2 bases, with 16 bases spanning the gap. The CDR3 has 15 residues. Germline CDR1 SGHAT, CDR2 FQNNGV.

This chain joins TRBV5-1 and TRBJ2-2; 7 nucleotides match TRBD1. The V gene end was trimmed by 3 bases and the J gene end by 6 bases; junction bases not matched to a gene: 5. CDR3 length: 14 residues. Per germline, CDR1 SGHRS and CDR2 YFSETQ. The CDR3 is CASSYGQDPGELFF. The CDR3 bases are TGCGCCAGCAGCTACGGACAGGATCCCGGGGAGCTGTTTTTT.

This clone has a handful of counts. This sequence joins TRBV10-3 and TRBJ1-2; D unclear. Trimming cost V 3 bases and J 8 bases, with 10 bases left between them. CDR1 is ENHRY, CDR2 SYGVKD, per germline. This CDR3 contains 12 residues. In nucleotides, the CDR3 is TGTGCCATCAGTGATTTTTTCGGGGGCTACACCTTC. Translated, it gives CAISDFFGGYTF.

The chain is built from TRBV4-2 and TRBJ2-7; a weak D match, TRBD2 (5 bases). Germline V lookup: CDR1 LGHNA, CDR2 YNFKEQ. V was trimmed by 1 base and J by 6 bases, leaving 25 bases between them. This CDR3 contains 18 residues. CDR3: CASSQAGYPMGRGGEQYF. In DNA, the CDR3 is TGTGCCAGCAGCCAAGCGGGCTACCCCATGGGGAGAGGTGGCGAGCAGTACTTC.

V and J are TRBV5-4 and TRBJ2-5; 8 bases align to TRBD2. Germline V gives CDR1 SGHNT, CDR2 YYREEE (reference sequence). V lost 0 bases and J lost 1; bases outside the gene matches: 2. The CDR3 loop spans 15 amino acids. DNA for the CDR3: TGTGCCAGCAGCTTGGCGGGACTAGTCCAAGAGACCCAGTACTTC. Protein: CASSLAGLVQETQYF. Combining the CDR3 with reference TRBV5-4 and TRBJ2-5 gives the whole variable domain ETGVTQSPTHLIKTRGQQVTLRCSSQSGHNTVSWYQQALGQGPQFIFQYYREEENGRGNFPPRFSGLQFPNYSSELNVNALELDDSALYLCASSLAGLVQETQYFGPGTRLLVL.

The chain is built from TRBV2 and TRBJ2-2; 7 bases are shared with TRBD2. With V trimmed by 6 bases and J by 7 bases, 8 bases remained unmatched. This CDR3 has 14 residues. The germline gives CDR1 SNHLY, CDR2 FYNNEI. The CDR3 nucleotides are TGTGCCAGCAGGGGACTAATGGGAGGCGGGGAGCTGTTTTTT. The encoded protein is CASRGLMGGGELFF.

The gene calls are TRBV19 and TRBJ1-2; no firm D call. Looked up from germline, CDR1 is LNHDA and CDR2 is SQIVND (reference sequence). This CDR3 is built from 13 residues. Deletions cut 3 bases from V and 4 bases from J, with 9 bases between. The CDR3 loop reads CASSIAPGYGYTF. The DNA for the CDR3 is TGTGCCAGTAGTATCGCGCCAGGCTATGGCTACACCTTC.

The V call is TRBV5-1, the J call TRBJ1-1, with a tentative D call TRBD1 (6 bases). With 4 bases removed from V and 4 bases from J, the gap between germline ends came to 14 bases. This CDR3 comprises 14 residues. Per germline, CDR1 SGHRS and CDR2 YFSETQ. CDR3 DNA: TGCGCCAGCAGCGATGAACAGGGCACCACTGAAGCTTTCTTT. Translation: CASSDEQGTTEAFF.

The V gene is TRBV5-1, the J gene TRBJ2-1; 8 bases fit TRBD2. CDR3 length: 15 amino acids. Germline V gene lookup returns CDR1 SGHRS and CDR2 YFSETQ. Germline trimming cut 0 bases from V and 8 bases from J; bases unmatched to any gene: 7. The CDR3 loop reads CASSLDGGAYDEQFF. The CDR3 DNA reads TGCGCCAGCAGCTTGGACGGGGGGGCTTACGATGAGCAGTTCTTC.

The genes are TRBV27 and TRBJ2-1; 8 bases match TRBD2. Per the germline V gene, CDR1 is MNHEY and CDR2 is SMNVEV (reference sequence). Losses at the gene ends were 3 bases for V and 4 bases for J; bases not matched to a gene: 8. The CDR3 is made up of 16 amino acids. CDR3 sequence reads: CASSFQRLAPYNEQFF. The CDR3 DNA reads TGTGCCAGCAGTTTCCAGAGACTAGCGCCTTACAATGAGCAGTTCTTC.

The chain is built from TRBV6-5 and TRBJ1-2, with 10 nucleotides matching TRBD1. The V gene's germline CDR1 is MNHEY and CDR2 SVGAGI. This CDR3 is 14 amino acids long. V shed 5 bases and J 7 bases; nucleotides not matched to a gene: 7. CDR3 sequence (DNA): TGTGCCAGCAGTATATCCGGGACAGGGGTTGGCTACACCTTC. It encodes CASSISGTGVGYTF.

The J gene is TRBJ1-2, the V gene TRBV14; the D gene is possibly TRBD1 (5 bases). The germline V and J ends were trimmed by 2 bases and 5 bases, with 15 bases remaining between them. The CDR3 totals 15 residues. Germline lookup yields CDR1 SGHDN and CDR2 FVKESK. In DNA form, the CDR3 reads TGTGCCAGCAGCCAACGGGGCAGCCGGGGGTATGGCTACACCTTC. Its translation is CASSQRGSRGYGYTF.

The J gene is TRBJ2-7, the V gene TRBV6-5, with TRBD2 identical over 7 bases. Looked up from germline, CDR1 is MNHEY and CDR2 is SVGAGI. The CDR3 is made up of 14 amino acids. After removal of 6 bases from V and 5 bases from J, the junction contained 10 bases not matched to a gene. In DNA form, the CDR3 reads TGTGCCAGCAGCCGAATGGGGGGGGTAAACGAGCAGTACTTC. Translating gives CASSRMGGVNEQYF.

The chain is built from TRBV25-1 and TRBJ1-2, with 12 bases identical to TRBD1. This CDR3 has 13 residues. The germline CDR1 and CDR2 sequences are MGHDK and SYGVNS. The V and J ends lost 7 bases and 8 bases, in that order; junction bases with no gene match: 5. The chain's CDR3 is CASNRDRGQGYTF. CDR3 nucleotides: TGTGCCAGCAACCGGGACAGGGGGCAAGGCTACACCTTC.

The rearrangement uses TRBV4-1 and TRBJ2-7; D is possibly TRBD2 (6 bases). This CDR3 contains 16 residues. V lost 4 bases to trimming and J lost 2 bases, with 18 bases between them. Germline V gene sequence: CDR1 MGHRA, CDR2 YSYEKL. In nucleotides, the CDR3 is TGCGCCAGCAGCCGCGGCCCGGGTAGCGGCCCCTACGAGCAGTACTTC. The encoded protein is CASSRGPGSGPYEQYF.